These T cell receptor beta chains were read from a single sample in a study of blood T cell repertoires in COVID-19. Sequencing used immunoSEQ multiplex PCR; TCRdb keeps in-frame clones, though not all of them. The data hold about 55,000 clones, with just over 90% observed a single time. Sequencing was performed on peripheral blood. The source of these receptors is a man between 40 and 49 years old with acute or convalescent COVID-19. The conserved cysteine and the conserved F or W are not part of the CDR3 here.

V gene: TRBV6-1
CDR3 protein: ASSDRVREGEQF

V gene: TRBV3-1/TRBV3-2
CDR3 protein: ASSQKRIASGRV

V gene: TRBV29-1
CDR3 protein: SVEYGRALLEQF

V gene: TRBV6-6
CDR3 protein: ATGGTGNEKLF

V gene: TRBV7-9
CDR3 protein: ASSLSENEQF

V gene: TRBV24-1
CDR3 protein: ATSEGDTQGNQPQH

V gene: TRBV18
CDR3 protein: ASSPQTGALNTEAF

V gene: TRBV19
CDR3 protein: ASSIGGKGQPQH

V gene: TRBV14
CDR3 protein: ASSQIQGGGDTQY

V gene: TRBV11-2
CDR3 protein: ASSLGSAGELF

V gene: TRBV6-6
CDR3 protein: ASSPGQPNQPQH

V gene: TRBV19
CDR3 protein: ASSNRGRTEAF

V gene: TRBV6-4
CDR3 protein: ASSRPGWVARNTIY

V gene: TRBV2
CDR3 protein: ASRSGNEQF

V gene: TRBV5-1
CDR3 protein: ASRNPAESTDTQY

V gene: TRBV18
CDR3 protein: ASSPGQGAYGNTIY

V gene: TRBV19
CDR3 protein: ASQNRGRGEKLF

V gene: TRBV5-4
CDR3 protein: ASSLEGGRGYEQY

V gene: TRBV25-1
CDR3 protein: ASSPVGARGYT

V gene: TRBV19
CDR3 protein: ASTPSGAGGWYNEQF

V gene: TRBV6-5
CDR3 protein: ASSYSGPPDTQY

V gene: TRBV25-1
CDR3 protein: ASSRRENTGELF

V gene: TRBV6-6
CDR3 protein: AAGDTQY

V gene: TRBV5-1
CDR3 protein: ASSLQGEGRVYGYT

V gene: TRBV9
CDR3 protein: ASSPLAGVTGELF

V gene: TRBV5-1
CDR3 protein: ASMPSSDNSPLH

V gene: TRBV28
CDR3 protein: ASSPPGAYEQY

V gene: TRBV5-8
CDR3 protein: ASSLPNGLSGANVLT

V gene: TRBV6-5
CDR3 protein: ASSLSGRANEQY

V gene: TRBV30
CDR3 protein: ACTTGGGQPQH

V gene: TRBV7-9
CDR3 protein: ASIINSGQDPPF

V gene: TRBV15
CDR3 protein: ATSRVTEMYEQY

V gene: TRBV6-2/TRBV6-3
CDR3 protein: ASSYGPYSNQPQH

V gene: TRBV5-6
CDR3 protein: ASSMGPNEKLF